This entry describes one T cell receptor (beta chain). The record originates from a study of blood T cell repertoires in COVID-19. Overall study: Specimens from acute and convalescent COVID-19 originated in the United States, Italy and Spain.

Original processing methods: Amplification of reference gene primers was used by the study to estimate nucleated cell counts. Clones were sequenced by immunoSEQ multiplex PCR, and TCRdb holds only the in-frame ones, with some missing. D and trimming were read from the DNA, whereas the V and J calls and clone size are those reported in that table. Seen here are more than 45,000 clones, around 80% observed once, and the top ten hold around 8%. This CDR3 is built from 16 residues. V lost 3 bases and J lost 7, with 22 bases in between. Germline V gene data show CDR1 as SGHTA and CDR2 as FQGNSA. Sequenced sample: peripheral blood. The TCR was taken from an elderly man in a cohort sampled during active COVID-19. The V call is TRBV7-2, the J call TRBJ2-7; tentatively, D is TRBD1 (6 bases). CDR3 protein: CASSFQGLALGREQYF. CDR3 DNA sequence: TGTGCCAGCAGCTTCCAGGGGCTAGCTCTCGGTCGAGAGCAGTACTTC.